This T cell receptor beta chain was profiled in a study of Ad26.COV2.S vaccination and SARS-CoV-2 variants. V lost 0 bases and J 1 base, leaving 7 bases between the germline ends. Per germline, CDR1 SGDLS and CDR2 YYNGEE. There are 14 residues in the CDR3. Clones were sequenced by immunoSEQ multiplex PCR, and TCRdb holds only the in-frame ones, with some missing. Here the sample spans a few hundred thousand clones, roughly 86% being singletons. Treatment meaning: around 19 received Ad26.COV2.S at low or high dose, single or two shots; about 5 received placebo; per-sample allocation not given. On day 63 after the first injection, vaccine and placebo recipients gave samples.

The receptor was derived from a person aged 18 to 59 who received the Ad26.COV2.S COVID-19 vaccine or a placebo. J is TRBJ1-1 and V is TRBV9, with D uncertain. This material consisted of peripheral blood, taken in a trial of Ad26.COV2.S vaccine versus placebo. CDR3 protein: CASSVGPANTEAFF. In nucleotides, the CDR3 is TGTGCCAGCAGCGTAGGTCCAGCGAACACTGAAGCTTTCTTT.